This passage covers 20 T cell receptor beta chains from one sample sequenced in a study of CD8+ T cells in alopecia areata. cDNA reverse transcribed from extracted RNA served as the sequencing template. Produced via immunoSEQ multiplex PCR; TCRdb's table is partial and in-frame only. This table holds more than 200,000 clones, approximately 72% found once. Treatment meaning: oral pan-JAK inhibitor, 5-10 mg twice daily. The sample was CD4+ T cells sorted from blood, taken at week 44, from a patient treated with tofacitinib. The receptors were sampled from a human donor with alopecia areata.

V gene TRBV6-5 combines with J gene TRBJ2-1; 10 positions match TRBD2. Germline lookup yields CDR1 MNHEY and CDR2 SVGAGI. The CDR3 consists of 15 residues. V gave up 4 bases and J gave up 2 bases; unmatched junction bases: 2. For the CDR3, the DNA is TGTGCCAGCAGTTTCGGACTAGCGGCCTACAATGAGCAGTTCTTC. This gives the protein CASSFGLAAYNEQFF.

As DNA, the CDR3 is TGTGCCAGTAGTTCTCCGGGACAGGTAGTACACGAGCAGTACTTC. It yields the protein CASSSPGQVVHEQYF. This chain links TRBV19 with TRBJ2-7, with TRBD1 identical over 8 bases. Germline CDR1 LNHDA, CDR2 SQIVND (reference sequence). The trim removed 5 bases at V and 5 bases at J, leaving 11 bases unmatched. This CDR3 spans 15 amino acids.

This clone showed up just a few times. The V and J genes are TRBV4-3 and TRBJ1-1, with no clear D. V gave up 0 bases and J gave up 3 bases, with 11 bases separating them. The CDR3 runs 15 residues. CDR1 LGHNA and CDR2 YSLEER come from the germline V gene. As DNA, the CDR3 is TGCGCCAGCAGCCAAGATGGTTTCGGAGACACTGAAGCTTTCTTT. This encodes CASSQDGFGDTEAFF.

CDR3 sequence reads: CASSLGQKGYEQYF. CDR3 DNA: TGCGCCAGCAGCCTTGGACAAAAGGGATACGAGCAGTACTTC. The rearrangement links TRBV5-1 to TRBJ2-7; possibly TRBD1 for D (5 bases). Germline V gene data show CDR1 as SGHRS and CDR2 as YFSETQ. This CDR3 has 14 residues. Trimming removed 4 bases at V and 4 bases at J, with 15 bases between.

The chain employs TRBV11-3 and TRBJ1-1, with a tentative D call TRBD1 (6 bases). V lost 5 bases, J lost 7 bases, and 14 bases lay in between. Germline CDR1 SGHNT, CDR2 YENEEA. The CDR3 runs 13 residues. The CDR3 sequence is CASSRVRTDEAFF. The CDR3 DNA sequence: TGTGCCAGCAGCCGCGTTAGGACAGATGAAGCTTTCTTT. The variable domain in full, completed from reference TRBV11-3 and TRBJ1-1, reads EAGVVQSPRYKIIEKKQPVAFWCNPISGHNTLYWYLQNLGQGPELLIRYENEEAVDDSQLPKDRFSAERLKGVDSTLKIQPAELGDSAVYLCASSRVRTDEAFFGQGTRLTVV.

The chain couples TRBV6-5 to TRBJ2-5; D unclear. The CDR3 sequence is 14 residues long. Germline CDR1 is MNHEY and CDR2 is SVGAGI. Trimming shortened V by 2 bases and J by 4 bases, and 11 bases separated the two germline ends. DNA for the CDR3: TGTGCCAGCAGTTACAGCAGGTTGGGAGAGACCCAGTACTTC. This codes for CASSYSRLGETQYF.

This chain joins TRBV29-1 and TRBJ1-6; no firm D call. This CDR3 is built from 14 residues. V lost 1 base and J lost 8, with 12 bases in between. Germline V gene sequence: CDR1 SQVTM, CDR2 ANQGSEA. This CDR3 is CSVEGSHADSPLHF. CDR3 DNA: TGCAGCGTTGAAGGGTCACACGCTGATTCACCCCTCCACTTT.

The rearrangement links TRBV4-3 to TRBJ1-4; D gene unclear. V gave up 3 bases and J gave up 8 bases, with 13 bases separating them. This CDR3 spans 14 amino acids. The germline gives CDR1 LGHNA, CDR2 YSLEER. DNA for the CDR3: TGCGCCAGCAGCCATGGACCAGGCCCCGAAAAACTGTTTTTT. Translated: CASSHGPGPEKLFF.

This clone came up a few times. The gene calls are TRBV2 and TRBJ2-3; D not resolved. Germline V gene lookup returns CDR1 SNHLY and CDR2 FYNNEI. The CDR3 is 13 amino acids. The V gene lost 3 bases and the J gene lost 2 bases, with 6 bases spanning the gap. CDR3 sequence (DNA): TGTGCCAGCAGTGATTGGTCCACAGATACGCAGTATTTT. Its protein product is CASSDWSTDTQYF.

This CDR3 reads CAISESQQGSNYGYTF. The DNA of the CDR3 is TGTGCCATCAGTGAGTCGCAGCAGGGTTCTAACTATGGCTACACCTTC. The V and J genes are TRBV10-3 and TRBJ1-2, with D perhaps matching TRBD1 (5 bases). V was trimmed by 0 bases and J by 0 bases, leaving 11 bases between them. The CDR3 has 16 amino acids. The germline V gene has CDR1 ENHRY and CDR2 SYGVKD.

V and J are TRBV5-1 and TRBJ1-1, with a weak D call TRBD1 (6 bases). Looked up from germline, CDR1 is SGHRS and CDR2 is YFSETQ. Trimming cost V 2 bases and J 0 bases, with 11 bases left between them. This CDR3 has 15 amino acids. For the CDR3, the DNA is TGCGCCAGCAGCTTAGCAGGGGAATTGAACACTGAAGCTTTCTTT. This encodes CASSLAGELNTEAFF.

This clone was observed a handful of times. The CDR3 loop is CATSRETGGGASYNEQFF. CDR3 nucleotides: TGTGCCACCAGCAGAGAAACCGGCGGGGGGGCCTCCTACAATGAGCAGTTCTTC. This chain connects TRBV15 to TRBJ2-1; 9 nucleotides align to TRBD2. Per the germline V gene, CDR1 is LNHNV and CDR2 is YYDKDF (reference sequence). The CDR3 length is 18 residues. The ends lost 0 bases at V and 0 bases at J; junction bases unmatched: 6.

The rearrangement joins TRBV30 to TRBJ2-5; 7 nucleotides line up with TRBD2. Germline CDR1 reads GTSNPN; CDR2 reads SVGIG (reference sequence). The CDR3 is 13 residues long. Germline trimming cut 0 bases from V and 7 bases from J; bases unmatched to any gene: 5. CDR3 region: CAWSVLGGRTQYF. The CDR3 DNA follows: TGTGCCTGGAGTGTACTGGGGGGGAGGACCCAGTACTTC.

V is TRBV5-1 and J is TRBJ2-5; TRBD2 aligns across 7 bases. V shed 4 bases and J 0 bases; nucleotides not matched to a gene: 6. The length of the CDR3 is 15 residues. Germline V gene sequence: CDR1 SGHRS, CDR2 YFSETQ. The CDR3 loop reads CASSRGGRNQETQYF. As DNA, the CDR3 is TGCGCCAGCAGCCGCGGGGGACGAAACCAAGAGACCCAGTACTTC. Full variable domain (rest looked up from reference TRBV5-1 and TRBJ2-5): KAGVTQTPRYLIKTRGQQVTLSCSPISGHRSVSWYQQTPGQGLQFLFEYFSETQRNKGNFPGRFSGRQFSNSRSEMNVSTLELGDSALYLCASSRGGRNQETQYFGPGTRLLVL.

The chain carries TRBV29-1 and TRBJ2-1, with 11 bases matching TRBD2. Unmatched junction bases numbered 8, after V lost 5 bases and J lost 2 bases. The germline gives CDR1 SQVTM, CDR2 ANQGSEA. The length of the CDR3 is 16 residues. CDR3 sequence: CSVNPGLAVPYNEQFF. CDR3 DNA sequence: TGCAGCGTTAACCCGGGACTAGCGGTCCCCTACAATGAGCAGTTCTTC.

With regard to this clone: No DNA is shown, since the ends of the CDR3 on it are uncertain; the CDR3 is the one TCRdb lists. This chain links TRBV30 with TRBJ1-2. Ends included, the CDR3 has 12 residues. Germline V gives CDR1 GTSNPN, CDR2 SVGIG (reference sequence). The CDR3 spells CAWTFGAAGYTF.

The J gene is TRBJ2-1, the V gene TRBV15; D is undetermined. The germline CDR1 and CDR2 sequences are LNHNV and YYDKDF (reference sequence). Trimming shortened V by 5 bases and J by 8 bases, and 7 bases separated the two germline ends. The CDR3 runs to 11 residues. The CDR3 coding sequence is TGTGCCACCAGCCAAATGCATGAGCAGTTCTTC. Amino acid sequence: CATSQMHEQFF.

CDR3 protein: CASRSLSTDTQYF. The CDR3 DNA reads as TGTGCCAGCAGGTCCCTGAGCACAGATACGCAGTATTTT. V gene TRBV28 combines with J gene TRBJ2-3; D remains unclear. CDR1 and CDR2 from the germline V gene are MDHEN and SYDVKM. Trimming cost V 6 bases and J 0 bases, with 7 bases left between them. The CDR3 totals 13 residues.

The CDR3 is CASSPTKSSYEQYF. DNA for the CDR3: TGTGCCAGCAGTCCAACAAAGAGCTCCTACGAGCAGTACTTC. This chain uses TRBV6-1 with TRBJ2-7; D is uncertain. V lost 5 bases and J lost 0, with 11 bases in between. The CDR3 has 14 amino acids. Germline lookup yields CDR1 MNHNS and CDR2 SASEGT.

The chain combines TRBV5-1 with TRBJ2-7; D may be TRBD2 (5 bases). The V end lost 0 bases, the J end lost 3 bases, and 7 bases lay between the germline ends. The CDR3 consists of 13 residues. CDR1 and CDR2 (germline): SGHRS, YFSETQ. CDR3 region: CASSLDGNYEQYF. CDR3 DNA: TGCGCCAGCAGCTTGGACGGGAACTACGAGCAGTACTTC.